What follows is one T cell receptor beta chain and its context. Its antigen is still unknown. Trimming stripped 2 bases from V and 6 bases from J, with 13 bases between. Germline CDR1 reads MNHEY; CDR2 reads SVGAGI. The CDR3 loop spans 15 amino acids. This sample was included in a study of long-term antiretroviral therapy in people with HIV. Across the whole study: The immediate-ART recommendation dates to 2015, and the earliest samples predate it by about a decade.

Study-level points and caveats: With ART, diversity went up but was still lower than in transplant donor controls.

This was the immunoSEQ v3.0 assay at survey level. A per-sample goal of about 40,000-55,000 T-cell genomes was targeted by sequencing. Assay: immunoSEQ multiplex PCR; the TCRdb copy retains only in-frame clones and omits some. The sample includes about 24,000 clones, roughly 78% of them seen just once. Sequencing used unsorted PBMCs, obtained 1.2 years after starting antiretroviral therapy. This chain uses TRBV6-5 with TRBJ2-2, with D maybe TRBD2 (6 bases). This receptor was identified in a woman in her thirties or forties with HIV. The CDR3 region is CASSYIAARAGELFF. The CDR3 DNA reads as TGTGCCAGCAGTTACATAGCGGCCCGAGCCGGGGAGCTGTTTTTT.